A single sample is the source of the 9 T cell receptor beta chains below, sequenced in a study of OX40 agonist ivuxolimab in advanced cancers. Repertoires were generated with immunoSEQ multiplex PCR, while TCRdb's copy carries only in-frame clones and drops some. The table shows 50,000 to 55,000 clones, with roughly 80% occurring only once. The sample was CD4+ or CD8+ T cells sorted from blood, taken in a trial of the OX40 agonist ivuxolimab. The source is an adult with an advanced solid tumor such as melanoma, head and neck, liver or kidney cancer.

The CDR3 sequence is CASSRDSANTGELFF. CDR3 nucleotide sequence: TGTGCCAGCAGTCGGGACAGTGCGAACACCGGGGAGCTGTTTTTT. The chain has TRBV6-4 and TRBJ2-2, with 7 nucleotides matching TRBD1. This CDR3 comprises 15 residues. Trimming at V came to 5 bases and at J to 0 bases, leaving 3 bases not matched to a gene. Germline V gene sequence: CDR1 MRHNA, CDR2 SNTAGT.

Here the CDR3 DNA reads TGTGCCAGCAGTTCCCCCCACAGCCCCGAAGCTTTCTTT. Translating it yields CASSSPHSPEAFF. The V and J genes are TRBV28 and TRBJ1-1, with no clear D. Trimming shortened V by 4 bases and J by 8 bases, and 14 bases separated the two germline ends. The CDR3 consists of 13 residues. Germline values: CDR1 MDHEN, CDR2 SYDVKM.

The genes are TRBV5-1 and TRBJ2-1; tentatively, D is TRBD2 (7 bases). Germline V gene sequence: CDR1 SGHRS, CDR2 YFSETQ. CDR3 length equals 17 residues. Trimming pared 0 bases from V and 6 bases from J, leaving 19 bases between. The CDR3 reads CASSLVGAGVRGNEQFF. CDR3 in DNA: TGCGCCAGCAGCTTGGTGGGGGCGGGAGTACGGGGCAATGAGCAGTTCTTC.

The table lists this clone with a count of one. The V call is TRBV11-2, the J call TRBJ1-1; D unresolved. In germline, CDR1 is SGHAT, CDR2 FQNNGV. Trimming stripped 1 base from V and 2 bases from J, with 11 bases between. The length of the CDR3 is 15 residues. The CDR3: CASSLGHRTNTEAFF. CDR3 bases: TGTGCCAGCAGCTTAGGTCACAGAACTAACACTGAAGCTTTCTTT.

CDR3 in DNA: TGTGCCAGAGAAATCGACAGGGATGGCTACACCTTC. Its translation is CAREIDRDGYTF. This chain links TRBV6-5 with TRBJ1-2; 7 bases align to TRBD1. Germline CDR1 is MNHEY and CDR2 is SVGAGI. This CDR3 spans 12 amino acids. Losses at the gene ends were 9 bases for V and 6 bases for J; bases not matched to a gene: 7.

The chain combines TRBV27 with TRBJ2-3, with a possible D match to TRBD2 (5 bases). The CDR3 extends over 12 amino acids. CDR1 is MNHEY and CDR2 is SMNVEV in the germline V gene (reference sequence). Trimming pared 3 bases from V and 6 bases from J, leaving 7 bases between. The CDR3 loop reads CASSLDSDTQYF. For the CDR3, the DNA is TGTGCCAGCAGTTTGGACTCGGATACGCAGTATTTT.

The chain joins TRBV27 to TRBJ1-3; D is possibly TRBD1 (5 bases). Germline V CDR1 and CDR2: MNHEY, SMNVEV (reference sequence). This CDR3 spans 14 amino acids. Trimming took 6 bases from V and 0 from J, leaving 9 bases between them. CDR3 residues: CASSRDYSGNTIYF. The CDR3 DNA sequence: TGTGCCAGCAGCCGGGACTACTCTGGAAACACCATATATTTT.

The chain recombines TRBV27 with TRBJ1-4, with D possibly being TRBD1 (5 bases). The CDR3 length is 13 residues. Germline CDR1 MNHEY, CDR2 SMNVEV (reference sequence). Trimming left V 1 base short and J 7 bases short, with 7 bases between. This CDR3 is CASSLYGAEKLFF. The CDR3 DNA reads as TGTGCCAGCAGTTTATATGGGGCTGAAAAACTGTTTTTT.

The chain is built from TRBV7-2 and TRBJ2-7, with D possibly TRBD2 on 7 matching bases. CDR1 SGHTA and CDR2 FQGNSA come from the germline V gene. Trimming pared 2 bases from V and 6 bases from J, leaving 11 bases between. The CDR3 is made up of 13 amino acids. CDR3 in DNA: TGTGCCAGCAGCTTAAGCGGGACACTCGAGCAGTACTTC. This codes for CASSLSGTLEQYF.